Shown below are 8 T cell receptor beta chains from a single sample sequenced in a study of prognosis after radiotherapy for stage I lung cancer. From genomic DNA, two-round multiplex PCR was used to amplify TCR beta CDR3. Used in first-round PCR were primers specific to each TRBV and TRBJ gene. From the multiplex PCR reads, TCRdb called clonotypes with MiXCR, one entry per CDR3 protein. The sample yields about 9,000 distinct CDR3 sequences, 62% seen once. This material consisted of PBMCs, taken before or after stereotactic body radiation therapy (not recorded which). Every receptor here comes from a donor aged 50 or older with non-small cell lung cancer.

The table lists this clonotype with a count of one. At one end, the junction sequence differs from germline, possibly due to a read error. The gene calls are TRBV27 and TRBJ2-1, with TRBD2 matching over 11 bases. CDR3 length: 16 residues. The V gene's germline CDR1 is MNHEY and CDR2 SMNVEV (reference sequence). The CDR3 region is CSSSLTSGKLYNQHFF. The CDR3 region has the DNA TGTTCCAGCAGTTTGACTAGCGGGAAACTTTACAATCAGCATTTCTTC.

The V call is TRBV5-1, the J call TRBJ2-5; maybe TRBD1 (6 bases). Germline V gives CDR1 SGHRS, CDR2 YFSETQ. Trimming cost V 6 bases and J 5 bases, with 14 bases left between them. The CDR3 runs to 13 residues. The CDR3 region has the DNA TGCGCCAGCAACAGGGCGGGTGGTGAGACCCAGTACTTC. It codes for CASNRAGGETQYF.

With regard to this clonotype: This likely reflects a read error, since a far larger clone is one base away. The rearrangement joins TRBV2 to TRBJ1-6; D call uncertain. Looked up from germline, CDR1 is SNHLY and CDR2 is FYNNEI. The CDR3 sequence is 12 residues long. Trimming took 7 bases from V and 8 from J, leaving 9 bases between them. The CDR3 region has the DNA TGTGCCAGCATCAACAGTTATTCACCCCTCCACTTT. It codes for CASINSYSPLHF.

This clonotype was seen at least ten times. The DNA of the CDR3 is TGCGCCAGCAGCCAGTACACAGGGTACACCGGGGAGCTGTTTTTT. Its protein product is CASSQYTGYTGELFF. The chain joins TRBV4-1 to TRBJ2-2; possible D gene TRBD1, 6 bases. The CDR3 runs to 15 residues. Trimming stripped 3 bases from V and 3 bases from J, with 11 bases between. Germline assignment: CDR1 MGHRA and CDR2 YSYEKL.

To note about this clonotype: With a much larger clone just one base away, this may be a read error. The chain employs TRBV27 and TRBJ1-2; D possibly corresponds to TRBD1 (5 bases). The ends were cut back, 5 bases at V and 10 bases at J, with 14 bases in the middle. The CDR3 consists of 12 residues. CDR1 MNHEY and CDR2 SMNVEV come from the germline V gene (reference sequence). The CDR3 here is CASSERGNVYTF. In DNA, the CDR3 is TGTGCCAGCAGTGAACGGGGGAATGTCTACACCTTC.

As to this clonotype: One base separates it from a far larger clone, so it is likely a read error. The J gene is TRBJ2-2, the V gene TRBV6-5, with 8 positions matching TRBD2. This CDR3 is 14 amino acids long. Germline lookup yields CDR1 MNHEY and CDR2 SVGAGI. V shed 7 bases and J 9 bases; nucleotides not matched to a gene: 10. The CDR3 sequence is CASIPKREYRELFF. As DNA, the CDR3 is TGTGCCAGCATTCCTAAGCGGGAGTATCGGGAGCTGTTTTTT.

This rearrangement joins TRBV6-1 to TRBJ2-7; D unclear. The CDR3 consists of 12 residues. Germline loops: CDR1 MNHNS, CDR2 SASEGT. V was shortened by 6 bases and J by 3 bases, with 9 bases between the two germline ends. The CDR3 sequence: CASRPGNYEQYF. The CDR3 region has the DNA TGTGCCAGCAGACCCGGAAACTACGAGCAGTACTTC.

This clonotype was picked up one time. A far larger clone is one base from this, pointing to a likely read error. The CDR3 DNA reads as TGTGCCAGCAGTTACACTCGGGAAGGGACTGAATCTTTCTTT. Residues: CASSYTREGTESFF. This chain uses TRBV28 with TRBJ1-1, with TRBD1 as a possible D gene (5 bases). This CDR3 spans 14 amino acids. From germline, CDR1 is MDHEN and CDR2 SYDVKM.